The subject of this entry is one T cell receptor (beta chain). Its antigen is as yet unknown. The data are from a study of cytomegalovirus exposure and HLA in healthy donors. The CDR3 contains 13 residues. Germline CDR1 is MNHNY and CDR2 is SVGAGI (reference sequence). V lost 4 bases and J lost 8, with 12 bases in between. General study points: Rare TCR sequences dominated, though some public TCRs recurred in many donors. Association of a missense DCLRE1C variant with TCR beta V- and J-gene trimming was reported in a later analysis. The authors reported that TCR beta sequences could predict HLA-A and HLA-B alleles. These predictions were accurate for most subjects in the first cohort.

Amplification used 60 Vbeta primers and 13 Jbeta primers. Data came from immunoSEQ multiplex PCR; TCRdb stores just in-frame clones and leaves some out. The table shows around 110,000 clones, with around 76% occurring only once. Sequencing input: PBMCs. This chain links TRBV6-6 with TRBJ1-3, with D maybe TRBD1 (5 bases). This receptor was obtained from a young man in good health and CMV-seronegative. As DNA, the CDR3 is TGTGCCAGCAGTTGGGAGGGGCTAGACACCATATATTTT. As protein: CASSWEGLDTIYF.